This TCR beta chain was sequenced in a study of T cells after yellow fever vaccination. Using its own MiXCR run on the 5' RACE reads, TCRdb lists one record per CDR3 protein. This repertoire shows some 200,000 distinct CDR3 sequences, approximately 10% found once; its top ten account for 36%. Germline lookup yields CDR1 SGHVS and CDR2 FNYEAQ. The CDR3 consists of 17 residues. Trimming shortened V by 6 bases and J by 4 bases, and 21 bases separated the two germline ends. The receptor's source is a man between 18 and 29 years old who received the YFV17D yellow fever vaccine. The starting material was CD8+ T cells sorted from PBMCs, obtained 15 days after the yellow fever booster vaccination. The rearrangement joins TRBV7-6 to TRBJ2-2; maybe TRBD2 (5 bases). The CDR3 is CASRPGADAGITGELFF. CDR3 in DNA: TGTGCCAGCAGGCCTGGCGCGGACGCCGGGATCACCGGGGAGCTGTTTTTT.